The rows below give T cell receptor beta chains drawn from one sample of a study of blood T cells in healthy people across ages. One entry per CDR3 protein results from TCRdb running MiXCR on the 5' RACE reads. The sample shows more than 600,000 distinct CDR3 sequences, roughly 25% of them seen only once. A further study also used this sample, focusing on T cells of mothers and their children.

Specimen: blood. The source of these receptors is a boy aged 5-17 years in good health. Each CDR3 is given with its conserved first and last residue. A D gene is named only where the DNA matches it firmly. Only some rows state a clone size, as once, few, many or a class for expanded clones.

V,size,D,J,CDR3
TRBV28,few,NA,TRBJ1-1,CASKFPEITEAFF
TRBV5-5,NA,NA,TRBJ2-6,CASSTSDGISGANVLTF
TRBV7-9,few,TRBD2,TRBJ2-5,CASRREYQETQYF
TRBV5-5,NA,NA,TRBJ1-2,CASSFRALSDYTF
TRBV13,NA,NA,TRBJ2-1,CASSFRVYNEQFF
TRBV5-1,few,TRBD1,TRBJ1-2,CASSLARGTGDGYTF
TRBV29-1,NA,TRBD1,TRBJ1-2,CSVKRDRGPGYTF
TRBV7-9,NA,NA,TRBJ1-1,CASSYYNRVENTEAFF
TRBV15,NA,TRBD1,TRBJ2-2,CATGTVANTGELFF
TRBV25-1,NA,NA,NA,CASSPDGTPYYEQYF
TRBV20-1,NA,NA,TRBJ2-1,CSAMASNYNEQFF
TRBV19,few,NA,TRBJ2-3,CATSGQKSTDTQYF
TRBV6-5,NA,NA,TRBJ1-6,CASSYEAGLSSPLHF
TRBV20-1,NA,NA,TRBJ2-5,CSARSLKAQETQYF
TRBV29-1,NA,TRBD2,TRBJ2-5,CSADRLAWETQYF
TRBV28,NA,NA,TRBJ2-6,CASSRTVAGANVLTF
TRBV15,few,TRBD2,TRBJ2-1,CATSRDGLAGEQFF
TRBV28,NA,NA,TRBJ2-1,CASSFAASYNEQFF
TRBV5-1,NA,TRBD1,TRBJ2-7,CASSLALGTGSYEQYF
TRBV20-1,few,TRBD1,TRBJ2-7,CSASGTGYGEQYF
TRBV27,NA,NA,TRBJ2-3,CASSSPLTPGTQYF
TRBV12-3/TRBV12-4,once,NA,TRBJ2-4,CASSLDVLAQYF
TRBV11-2,many,NA,TRBJ2-3,CASSPGGDTQYF
TRBV7-9,few,NA,TRBJ2-3,CASSQRLVTDTQYF
TRBV4-3,NA,NA,TRBJ2-5,CASSQNPQGGAVETQYF
TRBV9,NA,NA,TRBJ2-5,CASSVNAGGETQYF
TRBV12-3/TRBV12-4,NA,NA,TRBJ2-1,CAIRDGGVFGNEQFF
TRBV7-9,NA,NA,NA,CASSLIGAGVSYEQYF
TRBV6-5,few,NA,TRBJ1-6,CASSYRGLNSPLHF
TRBV28,NA,TRBD2,TRBJ2-1,CASSPLAGGSRGEQFF
TRBV4-2,NA,NA,TRBJ1-4,CASSLQMLTNEKLFF
TRBV29-1,few,NA,TRBJ2-2,CSVMGSTGELFF
TRBV5-1,few,TRBD2,TRBJ2-1,CASSLTSRISSYNEQFF
TRBV27,few,NA,TRBJ2-7,CASSFTWSSYEQYF
TRBV7-6,NA,TRBD2,TRBJ2-1,CASSFDGGAPNEQFF
TRBV4-1,NA,TRBD1,TRBJ1-4,CASSPTTAGGSEKLFF
TRBV27,NA,NA,TRBJ2-7,CASRNRDGSYEQYF